The table lists the clone carrying this TCR beta chain with a count of one. The sample is drawn from a study of blood T cell repertoires in COVID-19. On the study more broadly: Sites in the United States, Italy and Spain provided acute and convalescent COVID-19 samples.

Sequencing used immunoSEQ multiplex PCR; TCRdb keeps in-frame clones, though not all of them. The repertoire holds roughly 86,000 clones, with about 85% as singletons. Germline V gives CDR1 LGHDT, CDR2 YNNKEL (reference sequence). Trimming removed 1 base from V and 3 bases from J, with 7 bases in between. The CDR3 consists of 14 residues. This receptor was obtained from a man aged 45-60 years with acute or convalescent COVID-19. Sequenced: peripheral blood. The J gene is TRBJ1-3, the V gene TRBV3-1 (or the pseudogene TRBV3-2), with D uncertain. CDR3 DNA: TGTGCCAGCAGCCAAGGAGGCGATGGAAACACCATATATTTT. Its translation is CASSQGGDGNTIYF.